The clone carrying this TCR beta chain appeared a few times. Its antigen is still unknown. Sequence at one end of the junction differs from germline and may be a read error. The use of a sample-barcoded 5' primer and a J-beta primer mix characterized a second PCR of 7 to 11 cycles. A template-switch adaptor containing 12 random nucleotides labeled each cDNA molecule. TCRdb recomputed calls from the 5' RACE reads with MiXCR, one row per CDR3 protein. In the table there are roughly 500,000 distinct CDR3 sequences, roughly a quarter of which are singletons. These data come from a study of blood T cells in healthy people across ages. General observations from the study: Naive and antigen-experienced cells were not separated, limiting conclusive comparison.

Germline V lookup: CDR1 LGHDT, CDR2 YNNKEL (reference sequence). CDR3 length: 19 residues. The sequence derives from a woman aged 65 to 85 in good health. The sample was blood. The chain uses TRBV3-1 and TRBJ2-5; the D is unclear. The J call may be wrong; the DNA end is better matched by TRBJ2-1. The CDR3 DNA reads TGTGCCAGCAGCCCGTCGGGTTTAAGGTCGCTCACGATATACAATGGGCAGTTCTTC. This translates into CASSPSGLRSLTIYNGQFF.